The 28 T cell receptor beta chains presented below share a single source sample, sequenced in a study of blood T cell repertoires in COVID-19. The repertoire was sequenced with immunoSEQ multiplex PCR; TCRdb's copy has only in-frame clones and lacks some. The sample shows 110,000 to 150,000 clones, roughly 90% of them seen only once. Material: PBMCs or T cells enriched from blood (not recorded which). These receptors originate from a man aged 50 to 59 who had recovered from COVID-19.

The rearrangement uses TRBV29-1 and TRBJ2-1; TRBD1 matches at 10 bases. The CDR3 runs to 15 residues. Germline V lookup: CDR1 SQVTM, CDR2 ANQGSEA. The V and J ends lost 3 bases and 0 bases, in that order; junction bases with no gene match: 2. The CDR3 spells CSVEGQGISYNEQFF. The CDR3 bases are TGCAGCGTTGAGGGACAGGGGATCTCCTACAATGAGCAGTTCTTC.

The chain links TRBV5-8 to TRBJ2-1, with 10 nucleotides matching TRBD1. J was trimmed by 5 bases and V by 5 bases; bases with no gene match: 7. This CDR3 contains 15 residues. CDR1 is SGHTS, CDR2 YDEGEE, per germline. The CDR3 DNA reads as TGTGCCAGCAGGTCCCGACAGGGGGCTAACAATGAGCAGTTCTTC. Translating it yields CASRSRQGANNEQFF.

DNA of the CDR3: TGTGCCAGCAGTTACCAGCGGGGAAATACGCAGTATTTT. Its protein is CASSYQRGNTQYF. The chain couples TRBV12-3 or TRBV12-4 to TRBJ2-3, with 7 bases identical to TRBD2. J lost 7 bases, V lost 4 bases, and 5 bases had no gene match. This CDR3 has 13 amino acids.

This clone has a single count. Other nucleotide sequences in the sample specify the same CDR3. V and J are TRBV5-1 and TRBJ1-2; TRBD1 matches 8 bases. Germline-derived CDR1 and CDR2 are SGHRS and YFSETQ. With V trimmed by 3 bases and J by 4 bases, 5 bases remained unmatched. The CDR3 length is 14 residues. The chain's CDR3 is CASSSTGAGYGYTF. The CDR3 bases are TGCGCCAGCAGCTCGACAGGGGCCGGCTATGGCTACACCTTC.

V gene TRBV29-1 combines with J gene TRBJ1-1; perhaps TRBD1 as D (5 bases). The CDR3 is 13 amino acids. The V end was cut by 1 base, the J end by 7 bases, with 13 bases between. Germline V gives CDR1 SQVTM, CDR2 ANQGSEA. CDR3 sequence: CSVEVGGFDEAFF. The DNA for the CDR3 is TGCAGCGTTGAAGTCGGGGGTTTTGATGAAGCTTTCTTT.

This rearrangement joins TRBV11-2 to TRBJ1-2; tentative D call: TRBD1 (5 bases). Per the germline V gene, CDR1 is SGHAT and CDR2 is FQNNGV. CDR3 length: 16 amino acids. Trimming stripped 1 base from V and 4 bases from J, with 16 bases between. CDR3 DNA: TGTGCCAGCAGCTTAGGCCATTCAGGGTTACGCTATGGCTACACCTTC. Amino acid sequence: CASSLGHSGLRYGYTF.

The V call is TRBV28, the J call TRBJ2-5; no reliable D call. The CDR3 has 12 residues. With 7 bases removed from V and 2 bases from J, the gap between germline ends came to 8 bases. Germline V lookup: CDR1 MDHEN, CDR2 SYDVKM. Written as DNA, the CDR3 is TGTGCCAGCACCTCACTTCAAGAGACCCAGTACTTC. Residues: CASTSLQETQYF.

The chain is built from TRBV24-1 and TRBJ2-7; maybe TRBD2 (5 bases). Trimming removed 3 bases at V and 5 bases at J, with 13 bases between. Germline V gene data show CDR1 as KGHDR and CDR2 as SFDVKD. The CDR3 is 14 residues long. CDR3 protein: CATSDPPGFHEQYV. DNA for the CDR3: TGTGCCACCAGTGATCCGCCGGGGTTCCACGAGCAGTACGTC.

The chain recombines TRBV28 with TRBJ2-5; D uncertain. V was cut by 1 base and J by 1 base, with 7 bases left in between. Per germline, CDR1 MDHEN and CDR2 SYDVKM. This CDR3 spans 14 amino acids. The CDR3 reads CASSLFRSQETQYF. CDR3 coding DNA: TGTGCCAGCAGTTTATTCAGGTCCCAAGAGACCCAGTACTTC.

The chain has TRBV14 and TRBJ2-1, with D perhaps TRBD1 (5 bases). Trimming took off 0 bases at V and 4 bases at J, with 16 bases between the two ends. This CDR3 is 17 amino acids long. From germline, CDR1 is SGHDN and CDR2 FVKESK. CDR3 sequence (DNA): TGTGCCAGCAGCCAAGAGTCAGGGCAGGTGTCTTACAATGAGCAGTTCTTC. This translates into CASSQESGQVSYNEQFF.

The CDR3 DNA follows: TGTGCCAGCAGTTTAGCCGAGGGGGATCCCCTCCACTTT. Amino acids: CASSLAEGDPLHF. The V and J genes are TRBV12-3 or TRBV12-4 and TRBJ1-6; possible D gene TRBD1, 6 bases. V was trimmed by 0 bases and J by 13 bases, leaving 10 bases between them. CDR3 length: 13 residues.

The chain carries TRBV11-1 and TRBJ2-1; a weak D match, TRBD2 (5 bases). The ends were cut back, 5 bases at V and 6 bases at J, with 17 bases in the middle. Per germline, CDR1 SGHAT and CDR2 FQDESV (reference sequence). This CDR3 region has 15 residues. CDR3 protein: CASSRLAGGTNEQFF. In DNA form, the CDR3 reads TGTGCCAGCAGCCGCCTGGCGGGCGGAACCAATGAGCAGTTCTTC.

The gene calls are TRBV19 and TRBJ2-4; possibly TRBD1 or TRBD2 for D (5 bases each). This CDR3 region has 15 residues. Germline values: CDR1 LNHDA, CDR2 SQIVND (reference sequence). V was trimmed by 4 bases and J by 0 bases, leaving 10 bases between them. CDR3 nucleotides: TGTGCCAGTAGTAAAGAGGGGCGAGCCAAAAACATTCAGTACTTC. This gives the protein CASSKEGRAKNIQYF.

CDR3 nucleotides: TGTGCCACCAGTGACGCCGGCTATGGCTACACCTTC. Translation: CATSDAGYGYTF. The chain links TRBV24-1 to TRBJ1-2; D remains ambiguous. This CDR3 region has 12 residues. CDR1 is KGHDR, CDR2 SFDVKD, per germline. The V gene lost 4 bases and the J gene lost 4 bases, with 6 bases spanning the gap.

This sequence joins TRBV5-6 and TRBJ2-1; 12 nucleotides align to TRBD2. The CDR3 consists of 16 residues. V lost 4 bases to trimming and J lost 7 bases; unmatched junction nucleotides: 9. Germline CDR1 is SGHDT and CDR2 is YYEEEE. CDR3 amino acids: CASSQPTSGRRNEQFF. The CDR3 nucleotides read TGTGCCAGCAGCCAACCGACTAGCGGGAGACGGAATGAGCAGTTCTTC.

The rearrangement links TRBV6-5 to TRBJ1-2, with 7 bases identical to TRBD1. The germline gives CDR1 MNHEY, CDR2 SVGAGI. The CDR3 has 13 residues. V shed 6 bases, J shed 5 bases, and the junction held 6 bases outside the gene matches. CDR3 coding DNA: TGTGCCAGCAGACGACAGGGAGGTTATGGCTACACCTTC. Amino acid sequence: CASRRQGGYGYTF.

This clone was recorded a few times. The chain has TRBV19 and TRBJ2-2; D is perhaps TRBD2 (5 bases). Germline loops: CDR1 LNHDA, CDR2 SQIVND (reference sequence). Trimming stripped 6 bases from V and 3 bases from J, with 14 bases between. The CDR3 runs 15 residues. CDR3 in DNA: TGTGCCAGTAGCCGGGAAGGTCTCGACACCGGGGAGCTGTTTTTT. Its protein is CASSREGLDTGELFF.

V is TRBV20-1 and J is TRBJ2-7; tentative D call: TRBD1 (5 bases). The CDR3 is made up of 10 amino acids. Germline lookup yields CDR1 DFQATT and CDR2 SNEGSKA (reference sequence). Trimming took off 6 bases at V and 7 bases at J, with 10 bases between the two ends. The CDR3 here is CSAESGEQYF. The CDR3 DNA follows: TGCAGTGCAGAATCAGGGGAGCAGTACTTC.

The chain links TRBV5-6 to TRBJ2-1; 10 bases line up with TRBD2. The germline V gene encodes CDR1 SGHDT and CDR2 YYEEEE. V dropped 3 bases and J dropped 10; count of bases not matched to a gene: 10. This CDR3 has 15 amino acids. The DNA for the CDR3 is TGTGCCAGCAGCTCCCCAGCGGGAGGGCCGCGCGAGCAGTTCTTC. It specifies CASSSPAGGPREQFF.

This chain connects TRBV25-1 to TRBJ2-5; TRBD2 matches at 14 bases. Trimming took 4 bases from V and 5 from J; bases not matched to a gene: 3. The length of the CDR3 is 15 residues. Germline V gene lookup returns CDR1 MGHDK and CDR2 SYGVNS. DNA of the CDR3: TGTGCCAGCAGTGTCAGACTAGCGGGAGGGGAGACCCAGTACTTC. Protein sequence: CASSVRLAGGETQYF.

The chain carries TRBV6-1 and TRBJ1-2; 10 nucleotides agree with TRBD1. This CDR3 has 15 amino acids. The junction had 9 bases not matched to a gene; V was cut back by 5 bases and J by 6 bases. Germline CDR1 MNHNS, CDR2 SASEGT. Written as DNA, the CDR3 is TGTGCCAGCAGTAGCAGGGGACAGGGGACCCATGGCTACACCTTC. Translation: CASSSRGQGTHGYTF.

The rearrangement uses TRBV11-2 and TRBJ2-3; TRBD1 might be the D (5 bases). Germline loops: CDR1 SGHAT, CDR2 FQNNGV. V was pared by 0 bases and J by 5 bases, with 18 bases between. This CDR3 has 17 amino acids. CDR3 DNA: TGTGCCAGCAGCTTAGATTTAGCCGGAGTGGGGCAAGATACGCAGTATTTT. Translation gives CASSLDLAGVGQDTQYF.

The V gene is TRBV9, the J gene TRBJ2-1, with 12 positions matching TRBD1. The CDR3 is 15 amino acids. V shed 6 bases and J 6 bases; nucleotides not matched to a gene: 7. Germline V gene sequence: CDR1 SGDLS, CDR2 YYNGEE. In nucleotides, the CDR3 is TGTGCCAGCACCAGGGGGACAGGGGGCCTCAATGAGCAGTTCTTC. Its protein product is CASTRGTGGLNEQFF.

The chain combines TRBV27 with TRBJ1-5, with unresolved D. Germline assignment: CDR1 MNHEY and CDR2 SMNVEV (reference sequence). The CDR3 covers 12 residues. Trimming left V 5 bases short and J 6 bases short, with 8 bases between. The DNA for the CDR3 is TGTGCCAGCAGTGCTATTGGTCAGCCCCAGCATTTT. Translated: CASSAIGQPQHF.

This clone was detected a few times. V and J are TRBV18 and TRBJ2-1, with 12 nucleotides matching TRBD2. This CDR3 has 18 amino acids. Germline V gives CDR1 KGHSH, CDR2 LQKENI. V was pared by 0 bases and J by 2 bases, with 5 bases of the junction left unmatched. CDR3 in amino acids: CASSPPTSGRRTYNEQFF. CDR3 nucleotides: TGTGCCAGCTCACCACCGACTAGCGGGAGACGGACCTACAATGAGCAGTTCTTC.

V is TRBV25-1 and J is TRBJ2-7, with 7 bases fitting TRBD1. The germline V gene encodes CDR1 MGHDK and CDR2 SYGVNS. The length of the CDR3 is 15 residues. V was pared by 3 bases and J by 2 bases, with 7 bases of the junction left unmatched. Here the CDR3 reads CASSDLTGAAYEQYF. CDR3 DNA: TGTGCCAGCAGTGACTTAACAGGGGCGGCCTACGAGCAGTACTTC.

The chain uses TRBV11-2 and TRBJ2-2; perhaps TRBD1 as D (5 bases). V dropped 1 base and J dropped 8 bases, with 11 bases sitting between them. The CDR3 totals 14 residues. Per the germline V gene, CDR1 is SGHAT and CDR2 is FQNNGV. CDR3 nucleotides: TGTGCCAGCAGCTTAGTTCCTGACAGAGGGGAGCTGTTTTTT. Translating it yields CASSLVPDRGELFF.

The rearrangement joins TRBV19 to TRBJ2-2, with 8 nucleotides matching TRBD1. V dropped 6 bases and J dropped 2; count of bases not matched to a gene: 14. CDR1 and CDR2 (germline): LNHDA, SQIVND (reference sequence). This CDR3 has 18 residues. In DNA form, the CDR3 reads TGTGCCAGTAGACACAAAATCGCAGGGGGCTCCAACACCGGGGAGCTGTTTTTT. Its protein product is CASRHKIAGGSNTGELFF.